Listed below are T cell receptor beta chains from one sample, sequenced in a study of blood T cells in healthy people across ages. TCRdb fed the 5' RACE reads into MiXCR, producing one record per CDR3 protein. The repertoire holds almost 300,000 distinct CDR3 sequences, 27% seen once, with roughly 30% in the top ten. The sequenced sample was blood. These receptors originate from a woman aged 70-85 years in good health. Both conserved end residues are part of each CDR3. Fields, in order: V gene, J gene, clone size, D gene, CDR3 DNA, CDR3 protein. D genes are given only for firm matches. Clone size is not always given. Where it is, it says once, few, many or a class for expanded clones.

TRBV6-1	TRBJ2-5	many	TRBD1	TGTGCCAGCAGCGGACAGGGGGTGGAGACCCAGTACTTC	CASSGQGVETQYF
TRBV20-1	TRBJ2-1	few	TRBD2	TGCAGTGCTCCCTCCGGGACTAGCGTCTACAATGAGCAGTTCTTC	CSAPSGTSVYNEQFF
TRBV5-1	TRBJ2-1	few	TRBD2	TGCGCCAGCAGGAGTGGACTAGCGGATTACAATGAGCAGTTCTTC	CASRSGLADYNEQFF
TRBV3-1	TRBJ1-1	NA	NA	TGTGCCAGCAGGGCAGCGGGGGGGGCTGAAGCTTTCTTT	CASRAAGGAEAFF
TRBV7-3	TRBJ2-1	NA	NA	TGTGCCAGCAGCTTAAGCCGGGCACAGGGAAATGAGCAGTTCTTC	CASSLSRAQGNEQFF
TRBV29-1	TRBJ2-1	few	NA	TGCAGCGTTGAAGACTCGGGACTTTCCTACAATGAGCAGTTCTTC	CSVEDSGLSYNEQFF
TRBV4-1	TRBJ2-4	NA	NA	TGCGCCAGCAGCCAAGATCCGGAAGACATTCAGTACTTC	CASSQDPEDIQYF
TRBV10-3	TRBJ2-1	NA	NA	TGTGCGACAGGGCTAGGGCGGGAGTGGGAGTTCTTC	CATGLGREWEFF
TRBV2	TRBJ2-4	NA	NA	TGTGCCAGCGGGGATGGGACTGTAGTCTTC	CASGDGTVVF
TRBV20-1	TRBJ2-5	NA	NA	TGCAGTGCCCCCAGTCCCAGGAGGATCGGAGAGACCCAGTACTTC	CSAPSPRRIGETQYF
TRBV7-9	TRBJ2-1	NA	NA	TGTGCCAGCAGCTCCGACAGATACTCCTACAATGAGCAGTTCTTC	CASSSDRYSYNEQFF
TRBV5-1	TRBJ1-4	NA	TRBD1	TGCGCCAGCAGCTTGGCCGTGGCAGGGGGAAATGAAAAACTGTTTTTT	CASSLAVAGGNEKLFF
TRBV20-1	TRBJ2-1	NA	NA	TGCAGTGCCAACCCCCGGGTCGGTGAGCAGTTCTTC	CSANPRVGEQFF
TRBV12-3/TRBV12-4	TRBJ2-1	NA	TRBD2	TGTGCCAGCAGTAAGCGGGACCAACGGGCCAATGAGCAGTTCTTC	CASSKRDQRANEQFF
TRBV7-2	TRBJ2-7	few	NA	TGTGCCAGCACCTCAGGGCTCGGGAGAGGTGAGCAGTACTTC	CASTSGLGRGEQYF
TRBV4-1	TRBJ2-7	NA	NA	TGCGCCAGCAGCCAAACCCAGCCGGGGACTTTCTCCTACGAGCAGTACTTC	CASSQTQPGTFSYEQYF
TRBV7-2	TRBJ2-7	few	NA	TGTGCCAGCAGCTTTCGGGCCGGGAGCTCCTACGAGCAGTACTTC	CASSFRAGSSYEQYF
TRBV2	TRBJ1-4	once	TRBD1	TGTGCCAGCAGATGGACAGGCAGTAATGAAAAACTGTTTTTT	CASRWTGSNEKLFF
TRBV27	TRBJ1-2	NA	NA	TGTGCCAGCAGTTCAACAGTAGCATGGCCTTCTGGCTACACCTTC	CASSSTVAWPSGYTF